A single sample is the source of the 30 T cell receptor beta chains below, sequenced in a study of T cells in localized non-small cell lung cancer. Clones were sequenced by immunoSEQ multiplex PCR, and TCRdb holds only the in-frame ones, with some missing. The table lists around 41,000 clones, around 87% of them singletons, with 7.1% in the top ten. Specimen: peripheral blood, collected before any cancer treatment. These receptors were obtained from a woman between 18 and 50 years old with stage III lung adenocarcinoma.

The gene calls are TRBV5-1 and TRBJ1-4; D ambiguous. The germline gives CDR1 SGHRS, CDR2 YFSETQ. CDR3 length: 13 amino acids. Trimming cost V 4 bases and J 5 bases, with 9 bases left between them. CDR3 loop: CASSMDVNEKLFF. CDR3 in DNA: TGCGCCAGCAGCATGGACGTAAATGAAAAACTGTTTTTT.

The gene calls are TRBV7-9 and TRBJ2-7; maybe TRBD2 (6 bases). This CDR3 has 12 amino acids. V was pared by 5 bases and J by 2 bases, with 7 bases between. CDR1 and CDR2 from the germline V gene are SEHNR and FQNEAQ (reference sequence). CDR3 in amino acids: CASSAGTYEQYF. DNA for the CDR3: TGTGCCAGCAGCGCGGGGACCTACGAGCAGTACTTC.

By sample fraction, this clone is medium-sized. The rearrangement links TRBV11-2 to TRBJ2-5; a possible D gene is TRBD2 (6 bases). The V gene's germline CDR1 is SGHAT and CDR2 FQNNGV. CDR3 size: 13 residues. V lost 9 bases and J lost 5, with 16 bases in between. The CDR3 nucleotides read TGTGCCAGTCCGGAGGATGGGAGGGAGACCCAGTACTTC. Protein sequence: CASPEDGRETQYF.

The chain recombines TRBV7-6 with TRBJ2-3, with a possible D match to TRBD2 (6 bases). The CDR3 contains 14 residues. CDR1 is SGHVS, CDR2 FNYEAQ, per germline. V dropped 1 base and J dropped 4 bases, with 9 bases sitting between them. The CDR3 is CASSLVGEADTQYF. For the CDR3, the DNA is TGTGCCAGCAGCTTAGTTGGGGAGGCAGATACGCAGTATTTT.

J is TRBJ1-3 and V is TRBV29-1; D possibly corresponds to TRBD1 (5 bases). V gave up 4 bases and J gave up 1 base, with 11 bases separating them. Germline CDR1 reads SQVTM; CDR2 reads ANQGSEA. The CDR3 contains 14 residues. The CDR3 DNA reads as TGCAGCGTTGGTCTTGGGGGATCTGGAAACACCATATATTTT. Translation: CSVGLGGSGNTIYF.

The J gene is TRBJ2-2, the V gene TRBV7-9, with D possibly TRBD1 on 6 matching bases. CDR3 size: 12 residues. Germline CDR1 SEHNR, CDR2 FQNEAQ (reference sequence). V was trimmed by 5 bases and J by 10 bases, leaving 11 bases between them. The CDR3 loop reads CASSTQGMELFF. The CDR3 DNA follows: TGTGCCAGCAGCACACAGGGTATGGAGCTGTTTTTT.

CDR3 residues: CASSLSLLKDTDTQYF. For the CDR3, the DNA is TGCGCCAGCAGCTTGTCGCTGTTGAAAGACACAGATACGCAGTATTTT. The chain combines TRBV5-1 with TRBJ2-3; no firm D call. Between the trimmed V and J ends, which lost 1 base and 2 bases, there was a span of 14 bases. CDR1 SGHRS and CDR2 YFSETQ come from the germline V gene. There are 16 residues in the CDR3. The variable domain in full, completed from reference TRBV5-1 and TRBJ2-3, reads KAGVTQTPRYLIKTRGQQVTLSCSPISGHRSVSWYQQTPGQGLQFLFEYFSETQRNKGNFPGRFSGRQFSNSRSEMNVSTLELGDSALYLCASSLSLLKDTDTQYFGPGTRLTVL.

The chain couples TRBV29-1 to TRBJ2-1; possibly TRBD2 for D (6 bases). The germline gives CDR1 SQVTM, CDR2 ANQGSEA. The V gene lost 7 bases and the J gene lost 0 bases, with 19 bases spanning the gap. The CDR3 extends over 16 amino acids. CDR3 nucleotides: TGCAGCGCCGAGGATGGGACTCTGAGCTCCTACAATGAGCAGTTCTTC. Translation gives CSAEDGTLSSYNEQFF.

The gene calls are TRBV5-1 and TRBJ2-1, with D maybe TRBD2 (5 bases). Germline V gene lookup returns CDR1 SGHRS and CDR2 YFSETQ. V was shortened by 0 bases and J by 6 bases, with 13 bases between the two germline ends. This CDR3 has 15 residues. CDR3: CASSLAATSSNEQFF. For the CDR3, the DNA is TGCGCCAGCAGCTTGGCTGCCACTAGTAGCAATGAGCAGTTCTTC.

The rearrangement links TRBV7-8 to TRBJ1-5; D unresolved. Germline V gene lookup returns CDR1 SGHVS and CDR2 FQNEAQ. The ends were cut back, 2 bases at V and 7 bases at J, with 9 bases in the middle. The CDR3 has 13 residues. DNA of the CDR3: TGTGCCAGCAGCTTAATTGGAGTCCAGCCCCAGCATTTT. Encoded protein: CASSLIGVQPQHF.

The rearrangement links TRBV18 to TRBJ1-2; weak D call: TRBD1 (6 bases). The V gene's germline CDR1 is KGHSH and CDR2 LQKENI. The CDR3 is 16 amino acids. Deletions cut 0 bases from V and 8 bases from J, with 19 bases between. The CDR3 loop reads CASSPPNRTVLRGYTF. CDR3 nucleotide sequence: TGTGCCAGCTCACCACCTAATCGGACAGTCCTGCGGGGCTACACCTTC.

The chain joins TRBV7-2 to TRBJ2-3, with 10 nucleotides matching TRBD1. The CDR3 consists of 16 residues. The J segment lost 2 bases and the V segment lost 5 bases, leaving 7 bases of the junction unmatched. CDR1 is SGHTA, CDR2 FQGNSA, per germline. In DNA form, the CDR3 reads TGTGCCAGCAGCAGACGGGACAGGGGAATCACAGATACGCAGTATTTT. Protein product: CASSRRDRGITDTQYF.

V and J are TRBV19 and TRBJ2-2; the match to TRBD2 covers 11 bases. J was trimmed by 6 bases and V by 6 bases; bases with no gene match: 12. CDR3 length: 17 residues. Germline lookup yields CDR1 LNHDA and CDR2 SQIVND (reference sequence). For the CDR3, the DNA is TGTGCCAGTAGCCCCCCTCCGCTAGCGGGGGGTCCCGGGGAGCTGTTTTTT. Translating it yields CASSPPPLAGGPGELFF.

The chain combines TRBV11-2 with TRBJ1-1; 7 bases fit TRBD1. The CDR3 consists of 15 residues. The V gene's germline CDR1 is SGHAT and CDR2 FQNNGV. Trimming removed 1 base from V and 6 bases from J; junction bases left unmatched: 8. The CDR3 protein is CASSLGQGQGAEAFF. For the CDR3, the DNA is TGTGCCAGCAGCTTAGGACAGGGTCAGGGCGCTGAAGCTTTCTTT.

The rearrangement joins TRBV7-3 to TRBJ2-4, with 8 bases aligning to TRBD2. Germline CDR1 reads SGHTA; CDR2 reads FQGTGA. The CDR3 has 14 residues. V shed 5 bases and J 4 bases; nucleotides not matched to a gene: 4. The CDR3 protein is CASSHGGAKNIQYF. Here the CDR3 DNA reads TGTGCCAGCAGCCACGGGGGGGCGAAAAACATTCAGTACTTC.

The gene calls are TRBV6-1 and TRBJ2-5, with D uncertain. This CDR3 spans 13 amino acids. The germline V gene encodes CDR1 MNHNS and CDR2 SASEGT. V shed 0 bases and J shed 9 bases, with 11 bases lying between them. The CDR3: CASSEATTSPQYF. CDR3 DNA: TGTGCCAGCAGTGAAGCGACGACTTCCCCCCAGTACTTC.

The V call is TRBV18, the J call TRBJ1-2; no reliable D call. V was cut by 6 bases and J by 4 bases, with 9 bases left in between. Looked up from germline, CDR1 is KGHSH and CDR2 is LQKENI. This CDR3 is 12 amino acids long. This CDR3 is CASSPGFYGYTF. The DNA of the CDR3 is TGTGCCAGCTCGCCGGGCTTCTATGGCTACACCTTC.

The rearrangement uses TRBV2 and TRBJ1-6; TRBD1 agrees at 8 bases. CDR1 and CDR2 (germline): SNHLY, FYNNEI. The CDR3 sequence is 14 residues long. Trimming cost V 7 bases and J 8 bases; bases outside gene matches: 7. CDR3 in DNA: TGTGCCAGCACCCGCAGGGGGCCTGATTCACCCCTCCACTTT. This gives the protein CASTRRGPDSPLHF.

This clone was seen only a few times. The chain recombines TRBV5-1 with TRBJ2-3, with D possibly TRBD1 on 5 matching bases. Germline CDR1 reads SGHRS; CDR2 reads YFSETQ. V was cut by 4 bases and J by 0 bases, with 12 bases left in between. The CDR3 covers 15 residues. CDR3 sequence: CASSPWSGSTDTQYF. DNA of the CDR3: TGCGCCAGCAGCCCCTGGTCAGGGAGCACAGATACGCAGTATTTT.

CDR3 DNA sequence: TGTGCCAGCAGCTTATTAGGGCAGGATTATGAAAAACTGTTTTTT. It translates to CASSLLGQDYEKLFF. The V call is TRBV7-2, the J call TRBJ1-4; D remains ambiguous. This CDR3 comprises 15 residues. Deletions cut 2 bases from V and 6 bases from J, with 13 bases between. CDR1 and CDR2 (germline): SGHTA, FQGNSA. Complete variable domain (other parts from reference TRBV7-2 and TRBJ1-4): GAGVSQSPSNKVTEKGKDVELRCDPISGHTALYWYRQSLGQGLEFLIYFQGNSAPDKSGLPSDRFSAERTGGSVSTLTIQRTQQEDSAVYLCASSLLGQDYEKLFFGSGTQLSVL.

The chain is built from TRBV4-2 and TRBJ1-3; D gene ambiguous. Germline-derived CDR1 and CDR2 are LGHNA and YNFKEQ. V dropped 0 bases and J dropped 0 bases, with 9 bases sitting between them. The CDR3 extends over 16 amino acids. DNA of the CDR3: TGTGCCAGCAGCCAAGATCTGGCAGCCTCTGGAAACACCATATATTTT. Translating gives CASSQDLAASGNTIYF.

The chain couples TRBV30 to TRBJ2-2; no clear D gene. The CDR3 is made up of 12 amino acids. V was pared by 0 bases and J by 4 bases, with 3 bases between. Germline CDR1 and CDR2: GTSNPN and SVGIG (reference sequence). The CDR3 bases are TGTGCCTGGAGTGTACGCACCGGGGAGCTGTTTTTT. It specifies CAWSVRTGELFF.

The chain links TRBV6-5 to TRBJ2-7, with TRBD2 as a possible D gene (5 bases). The CDR3 extends over 11 amino acids. With 5 bases removed from V and 7 bases from J, the gap between germline ends came to 9 bases. Germline V gene sequence: CDR1 MNHEY, CDR2 SVGAGI. The CDR3 reads CASSTSGEQYF. CDR3 in DNA: TGTGCCAGCAGTACATCGGGGGAGCAGTACTTC.

This clone was found once. The chain combines TRBV5-1 with TRBJ2-3; 10 bases are shared with TRBD2. CDR1 is SGHRS, CDR2 YFSETQ, per germline. CDR3 length: 15 amino acids. With V trimmed by 0 bases and J by 3 bases, 1 base remained unmatched. DNA for the CDR3: TGCGCCAGCAGCTTGGAGCGGGGGGGAACAGATACGCAGTATTTT. Translated: CASSLERGGTDTQYF.

Only a few counts were recorded for this clone. The chain employs TRBV13 and TRBJ1-2; perhaps TRBD1 as D (5 bases). The CDR3 has 15 amino acids. Germline assignment: CDR1 PRHDT and CDR2 FYEKMQ (reference sequence). The V end was cut by 0 bases, the J end by 2 bases, with 10 bases between. This CDR3 reads CASSLGGTGNYGYTF. DNA for the CDR3: TGTGCCAGCAGCTTAGGCGGCACAGGAAACTATGGCTACACCTTC.

Note on this clone: Other DNA sequences of this sample code for an identical CDR3. CDR3 residues: CSVGADGNTIYF. CDR3 coding DNA: TGCAGCGTTGGGGCGGACGGAAACACCATATATTTT. The chain employs TRBV29-1 and TRBJ1-3; D gene ambiguous. V lost 4 bases to trimming and J lost 4 bases, with 8 bases between them. This CDR3 is built from 12 residues. The germline CDR1 and CDR2 sequences are SQVTM and ANQGSEA.

The chain employs TRBV7-3 and TRBJ1-1, with D uncertain. V was cut by 2 bases and J by 8 bases, with 6 bases left in between. The V gene's germline CDR1 is SGHTA and CDR2 FQGTGA. CDR3 length equals 11 residues. The CDR3: CASSLGREAFF. The CDR3, as DNA: TGTGCCAGCAGCTTAGGGCGGGAAGCTTTCTTT.

The gene calls are TRBV2 and TRBJ2-7; no clear D gene. Trimming removed 6 bases at V and 0 bases at J, with 6 bases between. CDR3 size: 12 residues. Germline CDR1 reads SNHLY; CDR2 reads FYNNEI. The CDR3 reads CASSASSYEQYF. The DNA of the CDR3 is TGTGCCAGCAGCGCCAGCTCCTACGAGCAGTACTTC.

The chain joins TRBV19 to TRBJ1-5; D is possibly TRBD1 (5 bases). CDR1 and CDR2 (germline): LNHDA, SQIVND (reference sequence). CDR3 size: 16 residues. Trimming removed 2 bases at V and 6 bases at J, with 17 bases between. CDR3 sequence: CASSIRGQGFGQPQHF. CDR3 nucleotide sequence: TGTGCCAGTAGTATACGGGGCCAGGGCTTCGGTCAGCCCCAGCATTTT.

The V gene is TRBV6-5, the J gene TRBJ2-7, with TRBD2 as a possible D gene (6 bases). V lost 5 bases and J 1 base, leaving 12 bases between the germline ends. CDR3 length: 14 amino acids. Germline V CDR1 and CDR2: MNHEY, SVGAGI. This chain's CDR3 is CASSRDGGSYEQYF. The CDR3 DNA reads as TGTGCCAGCAGTAGGGACGGGGGTTCCTACGAGCAGTACTTC.